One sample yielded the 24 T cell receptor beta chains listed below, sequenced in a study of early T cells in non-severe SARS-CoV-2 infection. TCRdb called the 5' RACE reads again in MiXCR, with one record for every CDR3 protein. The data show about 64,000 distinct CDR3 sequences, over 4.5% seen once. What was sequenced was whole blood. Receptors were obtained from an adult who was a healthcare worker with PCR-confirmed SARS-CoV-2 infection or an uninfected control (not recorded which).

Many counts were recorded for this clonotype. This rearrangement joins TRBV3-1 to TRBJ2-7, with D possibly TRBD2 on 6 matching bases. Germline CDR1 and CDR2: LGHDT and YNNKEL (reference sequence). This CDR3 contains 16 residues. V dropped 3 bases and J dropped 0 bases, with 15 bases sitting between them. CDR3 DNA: TGTGCCAGCAGCCAGGACTACCGGGACGTCTCCTACGAGCAGTACTTC. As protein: CASSQDYRDVSYEQYF.

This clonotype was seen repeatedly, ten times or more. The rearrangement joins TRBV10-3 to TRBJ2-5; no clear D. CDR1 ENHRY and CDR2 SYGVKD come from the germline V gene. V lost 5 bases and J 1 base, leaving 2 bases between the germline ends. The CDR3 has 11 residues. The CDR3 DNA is TGTGCCATCAGTTCCCAAGAGACCCAGTACTTC. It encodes CAISSQETQYF.

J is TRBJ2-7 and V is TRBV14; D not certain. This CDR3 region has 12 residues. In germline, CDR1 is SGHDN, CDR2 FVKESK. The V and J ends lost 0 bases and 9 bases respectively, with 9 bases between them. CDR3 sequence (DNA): TGTGCCAGCAGCCAAGATCAAGCAAGGCAGTACTTC. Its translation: CASSQDQARQYF.

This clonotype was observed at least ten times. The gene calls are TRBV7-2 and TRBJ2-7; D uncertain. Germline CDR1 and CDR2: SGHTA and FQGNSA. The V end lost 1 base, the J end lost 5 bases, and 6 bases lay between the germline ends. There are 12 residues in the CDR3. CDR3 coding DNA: TGTGCCAGCAGCTTAGGTTTCCACGAGCAGTACTTC. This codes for CASSLGFHEQYF.

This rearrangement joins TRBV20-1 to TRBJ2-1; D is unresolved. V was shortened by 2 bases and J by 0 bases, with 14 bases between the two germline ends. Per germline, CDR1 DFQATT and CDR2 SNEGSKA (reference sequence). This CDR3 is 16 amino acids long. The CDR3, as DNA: TGCAGTGCTAGATCGACGGTCGGATACTCCTACAATGAGCAGTTCTTC. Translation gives CSARSTVGYSYNEQFF.

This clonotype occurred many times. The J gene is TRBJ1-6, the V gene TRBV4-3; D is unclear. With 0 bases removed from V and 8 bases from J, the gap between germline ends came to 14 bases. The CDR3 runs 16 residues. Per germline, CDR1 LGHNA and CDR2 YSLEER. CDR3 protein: CASSQEEGRADSPLHF. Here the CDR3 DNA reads TGCGCCAGCAGCCAAGAAGAAGGGAGGGCAGATTCACCCCTCCACTTT.

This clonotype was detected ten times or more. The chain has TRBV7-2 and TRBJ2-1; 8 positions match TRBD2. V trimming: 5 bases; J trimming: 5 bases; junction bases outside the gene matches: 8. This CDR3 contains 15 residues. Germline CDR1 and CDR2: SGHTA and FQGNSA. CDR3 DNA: TGTGCCAGCAGCCTCACTAGCGGCGCTCACAATGAGCAGTTCTTC. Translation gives CASSLTSGAHNEQFF.

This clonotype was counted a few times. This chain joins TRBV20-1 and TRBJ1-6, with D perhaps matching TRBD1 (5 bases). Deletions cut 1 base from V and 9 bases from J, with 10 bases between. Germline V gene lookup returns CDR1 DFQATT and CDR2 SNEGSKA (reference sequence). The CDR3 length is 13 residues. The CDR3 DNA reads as TGCAGTGCTAGAGCGGGGCAGGGTTCACCCCTCCACTTT. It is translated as CSARAGQGSPLHF.

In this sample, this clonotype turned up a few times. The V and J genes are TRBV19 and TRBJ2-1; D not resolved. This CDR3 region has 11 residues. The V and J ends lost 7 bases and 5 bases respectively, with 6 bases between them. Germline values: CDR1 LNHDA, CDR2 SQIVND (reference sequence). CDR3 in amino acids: CASIEDNEQFF. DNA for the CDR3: TGTGCCAGTATTGAGGACAATGAGCAGTTCTTC.

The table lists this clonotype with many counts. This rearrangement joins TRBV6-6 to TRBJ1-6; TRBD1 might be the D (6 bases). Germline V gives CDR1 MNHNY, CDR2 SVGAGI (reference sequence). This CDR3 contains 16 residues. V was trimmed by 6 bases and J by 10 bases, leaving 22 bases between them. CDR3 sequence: CASRPNSGTLVSPLHF. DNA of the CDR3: TGTGCCAGCAGGCCTAATTCCGGGACACTGGTGTCACCCCTCCACTTT.

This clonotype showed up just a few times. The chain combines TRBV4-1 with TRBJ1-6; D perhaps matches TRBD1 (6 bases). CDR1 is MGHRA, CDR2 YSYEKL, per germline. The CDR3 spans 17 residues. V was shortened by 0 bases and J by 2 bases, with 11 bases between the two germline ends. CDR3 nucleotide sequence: TGCGCCAGCAGCCAAGATTACAGGGACACCTATAATTCACCCCTCCACTTT. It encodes CASSQDYRDTYNSPLHF.

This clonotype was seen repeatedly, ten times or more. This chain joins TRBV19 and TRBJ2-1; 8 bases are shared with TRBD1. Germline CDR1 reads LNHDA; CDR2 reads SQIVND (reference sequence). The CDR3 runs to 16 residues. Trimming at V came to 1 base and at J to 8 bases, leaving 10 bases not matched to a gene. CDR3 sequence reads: CASSIVGRGRTDEQFF. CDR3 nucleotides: TGTGCCAGTAGTATAGTTGGCAGGGGGCGCACGGATGAGCAGTTCTTC.

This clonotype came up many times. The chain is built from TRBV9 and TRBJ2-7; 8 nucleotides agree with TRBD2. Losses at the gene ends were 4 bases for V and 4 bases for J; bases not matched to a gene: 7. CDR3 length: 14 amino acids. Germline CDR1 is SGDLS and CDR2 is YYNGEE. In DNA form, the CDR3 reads TGTGCCAGCAGCAGTGGACTAGCTGAATACGAGCAGTACTTC. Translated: CASSSGLAEYEQYF.

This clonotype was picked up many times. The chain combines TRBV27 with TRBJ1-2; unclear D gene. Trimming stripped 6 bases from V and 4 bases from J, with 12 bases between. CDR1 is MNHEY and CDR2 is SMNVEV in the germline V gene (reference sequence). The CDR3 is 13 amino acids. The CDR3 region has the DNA TGTGCCAGCAGGCCCTTGGCAGCCTATGGCTACACCTTC. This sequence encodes CASRPLAAYGYTF.

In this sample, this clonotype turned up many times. CDR3 loop: CASSPVGLQANQPQHF. The CDR3 region has the DNA TGTGCCAGTAGTCCTGTGGGCCTCCAGGCCAATCAGCCCCAGCATTTT. The chain has TRBV19 and TRBJ1-5; D is uncertain. The CDR3 spans 16 residues. CDR1 is LNHDA and CDR2 is SQIVND in the germline V gene (reference sequence). V was trimmed by 5 bases and J by 3 bases, leaving 17 bases between them.

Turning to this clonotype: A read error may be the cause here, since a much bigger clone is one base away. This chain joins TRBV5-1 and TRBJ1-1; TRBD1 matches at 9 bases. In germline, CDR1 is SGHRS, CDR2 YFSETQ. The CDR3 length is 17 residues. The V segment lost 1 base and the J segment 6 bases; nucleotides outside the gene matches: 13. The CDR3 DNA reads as TGCGCCAGCAGCTTGAAAGGACAGGGGCCTTCCTCGGCTGAAGCTTTCTTT. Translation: CASSLKGQGPSSAEAFF.

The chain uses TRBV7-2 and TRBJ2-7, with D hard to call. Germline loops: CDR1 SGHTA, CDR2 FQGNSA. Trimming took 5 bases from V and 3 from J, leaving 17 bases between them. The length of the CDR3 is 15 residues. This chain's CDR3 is CASSPISGTIYEQYF. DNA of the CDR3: TGTGCCAGCAGCCCTATCTCTGGAACCATCTACGAGCAGTACTTC. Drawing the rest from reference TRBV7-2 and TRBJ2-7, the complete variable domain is GAGVSQSPSNKVTEKGKDVELRCDPISGHTALYWYRQSLGQGLEFLIYFQGNSAPDKSGLPSDRFSAERTGGSVSTLTIQRTQQEDSAVYLCASSPISGTIYEQYFGPGTRLTVT.

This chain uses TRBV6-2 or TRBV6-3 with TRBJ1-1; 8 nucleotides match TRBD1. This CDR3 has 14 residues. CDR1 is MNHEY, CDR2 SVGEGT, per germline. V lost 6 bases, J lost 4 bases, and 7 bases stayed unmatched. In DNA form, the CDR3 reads TGTGCCAGCAGAGACGGACAGGGTCTCACTGAAGCTTTCTTT. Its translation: CASRDGQGLTEAFF.

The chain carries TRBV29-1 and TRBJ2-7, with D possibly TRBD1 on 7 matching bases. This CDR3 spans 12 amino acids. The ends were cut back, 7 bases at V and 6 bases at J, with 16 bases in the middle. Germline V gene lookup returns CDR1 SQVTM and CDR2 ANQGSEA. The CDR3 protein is CSAHLQGGEQYF. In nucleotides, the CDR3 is TGCAGCGCCCACCTCCAGGGGGGCGAGCAGTACTTC.

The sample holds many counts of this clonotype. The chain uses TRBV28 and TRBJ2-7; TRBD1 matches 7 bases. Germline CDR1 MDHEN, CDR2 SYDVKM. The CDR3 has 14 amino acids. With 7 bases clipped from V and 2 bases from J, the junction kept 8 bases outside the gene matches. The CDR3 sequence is CASTKQGIPYEQYF. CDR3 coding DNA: TGTGCCAGCACCAAACAGGGGATACCCTACGAGCAGTACTTC.

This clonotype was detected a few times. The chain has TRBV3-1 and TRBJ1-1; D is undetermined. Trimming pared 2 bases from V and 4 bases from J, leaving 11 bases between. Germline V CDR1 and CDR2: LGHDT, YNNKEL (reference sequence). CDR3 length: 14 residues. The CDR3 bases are TGTGCCAGCAGCCAACTCCAAGGAAGCACTGAAGCTTTCTTT. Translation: CASSQLQGSTEAFF. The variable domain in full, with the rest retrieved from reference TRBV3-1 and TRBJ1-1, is DTAVSQTPKYLVTQMGNDKSIKCEQNLGHDTMYWYKQDSKKFLKIMFSYNNKELIINETVPNRFSPKSPDKAHLNLHINSLELGDSAVYFCASSQLQGSTEAFFGQGTRLTVV.

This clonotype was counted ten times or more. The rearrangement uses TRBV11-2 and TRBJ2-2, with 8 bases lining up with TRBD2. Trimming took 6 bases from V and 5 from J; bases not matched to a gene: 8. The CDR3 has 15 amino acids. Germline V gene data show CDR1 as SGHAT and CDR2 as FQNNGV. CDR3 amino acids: CASRWGTSYTGELFF. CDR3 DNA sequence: TGTGCCAGCAGATGGGGGACTAGTTATACCGGGGAGCTGTTTTTT.

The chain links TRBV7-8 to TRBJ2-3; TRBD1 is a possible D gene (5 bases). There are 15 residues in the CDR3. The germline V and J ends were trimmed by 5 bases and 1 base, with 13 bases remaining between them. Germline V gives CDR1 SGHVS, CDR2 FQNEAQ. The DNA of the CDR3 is TGTGCCAGCAGCCCCAAGACAGTTGGCACAGATACGCAGTATTTT. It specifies CASSPKTVGTDTQYF.

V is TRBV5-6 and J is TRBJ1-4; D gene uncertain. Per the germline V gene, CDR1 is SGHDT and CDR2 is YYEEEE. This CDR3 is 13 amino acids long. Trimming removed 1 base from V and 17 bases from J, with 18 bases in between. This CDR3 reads CASSLSRYGTRFF. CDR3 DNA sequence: TGTGCCAGCAGCTTGTCCAGATACGGTACACGATTTTTT.